This is a list of T cell receptor beta chains from one sample in a study of OX40 agonist ivuxolimab in advanced cancers. The table came from immunoSEQ multiplex PCR; TCRdb's copy has only in-frame clones and leaves some out. The profile covers about 62,000 clones, with approximately 85% appearing a single time and roughly 5.1% taken by the ten largest. The sample here was CD4+ or CD8+ T cells sorted from blood, taken in a trial of the OX40 agonist ivuxolimab. Receptors were obtained from an adult with an advanced solid tumor such as melanoma, head and neck, liver or kidney cancer. CDR3s include the opening cysteine and the closing phenylalanine or tryptophan. D genes are given only for firm matches. Size is omitted from some rows. Given values are once, few, many or a class for expanded clones.

TRBV19	-	-	13	TRBJ2-3	CASSITSENTQYF	TGTGCCAGTAGTATCACATCTGAGAATACGCAGTATTTT
TRBV15	TRBD1	few	15	TRBJ2-1	CATSGRTGRNNEQFF	TGTGCCACCAGCGGACGGACAGGCCGGAACAATGAGCAGTTCTTC
TRBV6-1	-	-	17	TRBJ1-5	CASSEIKSGTGNQPQHF	TGTGCCAGCAGTGAAATCAAGTCTGGGACGGGCAATCAGCCCCAGCATTTT
TRBV2	-	-	16	TRBJ2-3	CASGAFERGHTDTQYF	TGTGCCAGCGGGGCCTTCGAAAGAGGGCACACAGATACGCAGTATTTT
TRBV15	-	-	13	TRBJ1-5	CATRSSRAGPQHF	TGTGCCACCAGGTCTTCCCGAGCGGGGCCCCAGCATTTT
TRBV28	-	-	14	TRBJ1-5	CASSLRGRNQPQHF	TGTGCCAGCAGTTTAAGAGGGAGGAATCAGCCCCAGCATTTT
TRBV19	-	-	15	TRBJ1-1	CASNTGSVVNTEAFF	TGTGCCAGTAACACAGGGTCGGTCGTGAACACTGAAGCTTTCTTT
TRBV11-1	-	-	13	TRBJ2-1	CASSLGRNNEQFF	TGTGCCAGCAGCTTAGGTCGGAACAATGAGCAGTTCTTC
TRBV7-8	-	-	18	TRBJ2-7	CASRPVRDTLRISYEQYF	TGTGCCAGCAGACCCGTCCGCGACACTTTGCGAATCTCCTACGAGCAGTACTTC
TRBV18	-	-	14	TRBJ2-7	CASSPEGTAYEQYF	TGTGCCAGCTCACCAGAGGGGACGGCCTACGAGCAGTACTTC
TRBV27	TRBD2	-	18	TRBJ2-1	CASSFRWTSGGVLDEQFF	TGTGCCAGCAGTTTCCGCTGGACTAGCGGGGGGGTGTTGGATGAGCAGTTCTTC
TRBV28	-	-	15	TRBJ1-4	CASSSPGGVNEKLFF	TGTGCCAGCAGTTCCCCGGGAGGGGTGAACGAAAAACTGTTTTTT
TRBV15	-	-	12	TRBJ1-2	CATSRDRIGYTF	TGTGCCACCAGCAGAGATAGGATCGGCTACACCTTC
TRBV14	-	-	13	TRBJ2-3	CASSAHPTDTQYF	TGTGCCAGCAGCGCGCACCCTACAGATACGCAGTATTTT
TRBV30	-	-	14	TRBJ1-5	CAWSVHEGNQPQHF	TGTGCCTGGAGTGTACATGAGGGGAATCAGCCCCAGCATTTT
TRBV7-2	TRBD1	-	14	TRBJ2-7	CASSSGTGFYEQYF	TGTGCCAGCAGCTCCGGGACAGGGTTTTACGAGCAGTACTTC
TRBV6-5	TRBD1	-	12	TRBJ2-7	CATQTGEKEQYF	TGTGCCACCCAGACAGGGGAGAAGGAGCAGTACTTC
TRBV15	-	-	15	TRBJ2-7	CATSYNRGGSYEQYF	TGTGCCACCAGCTACAACCGTGGGGGGTCCTACGAGCAGTACTTC
TRBV5-8	-	-	13	TRBJ1-2	CASSPLGDYGYTF	TGTGCCAGCAGTCCCCTCGGAGACTATGGCTACACCTTC
TRBV28	TRBD1	-	14	TRBJ1-1	CASSSRQGRTEAFF	TGTGCCAGCAGCTCGCGACAGGGCCGGACTGAAGCTTTCTTT
TRBV5-1	-	-	12	TRBJ1-2	CASSLRGDGYTF	TGCGCCAGCAGTCTAAGGGGGGATGGCTACACCTTC
TRBV28	-	-	11	TRBJ1-4	CASRTNEKLFF	TGTGCCAGCAGGACGAATGAAAAACTGTTTTTT
TRBV27	-	-	15	TRBJ2-7	CASSDRRDISYEQYF	TGTGCCAGCAGTGATCGGCGGGACATATCCTACGAGCAGTACTTC
TRBV5-1	-	-	13	TRBJ2-5	CASSFSTGETQYF	TGCGCCAGCAGCTTCAGTACGGGGGAGACCCAGTACTTC
TRBV19	TRBD1	few	13	TRBJ1-2	CASALGQGASYTF	TGTGCCAGTGCCCTAGGACAGGGGGCTAGCTACACCTTC
TRBV11-2	TRBD1	-	15	TRBJ1-6	CASSSLTGPPKPLHF	TGTGCCAGCAGCTCTTTGACAGGGCCCCCTAAACCCCTCCACTTT
TRBV7-9	-	-	16	TRBJ1-2	CASSSGGQPANYGYTF	TGTGCCAGCAGCTCTGGTGGGCAGCCAGCTAACTATGGCTACACCTTC
TRBV9	TRBD2	-	18	TRBJ2-2	CASSPLAGGAWGTGELFF	TGTGCCAGCAGCCCACTAGCGGGGGGGGCATGGGGCACCGGGGAGCTGTTTTTT
TRBV9	-	-	16	TRBJ2-2	CASSVSGSANTGELFF	TGTGCCAGCAGCGTATCGGGGTCCGCGAACACCGGGGAGCTGTTTTTT
TRBV28	-	few	17	TRBJ2-7	CASSQSISLAWSYEQYF	TGTGCCAGCAGCCAATCCATATCTCTAGCGTGGTCCTACGAGCAGTACTTC
TRBV6-5	-	-	12	TRBJ2-2	CASSYRRGELFF	TGTGCCAGCAGTTACCGGAGAGGGGAGCTGTTTTTT
TRBV5-1	-	-	16	TRBJ1-4	CASSLEGPSTNEKLFF	TGCGCCAGCAGCTTGGAAGGTCCTTCAACTAATGAAAAACTGTTTTTT
TRBV6-5	-	-	11	TRBJ2-5	CASSDAETQYF	TGTGCCAGCAGTGACGCGGAGACCCAGTACTTC
TRBV28	TRBD1	-	14	TRBJ1-4	CASSHGDRDEKLFF	TGTGCCAGCAGCCATGGGGACAGGGATGAAAAACTGTTTTTT
TRBV7-2	-	-	13	TRBJ2-3	CASSLLITDTQYF	TGTGCCAGCAGCTTATTGATAACAGATACGCAGTATTTT
TRBV18	-	-	15	TRBJ1-4	CASSPPVPDIEKLFF	TGTGCCAGCTCACCACCGGTACCAGACATTGAAAAACTGTTTTTT
TRBV6-5	TRBD1	-	15	TRBJ2-2	CASRPGTENTGELFF	TGTGCCAGCAGACCCGGGACAGAGAACACCGGGGAGCTGTTTTTT
TRBV11-2	-	-	13	TRBJ1-4	CASSFGRREKLFF	TGTGCCAGCAGCTTCGGGAGGAGGGAAAAACTGTTTTTT
TRBV28	-	-	14	TRBJ1-2	CASSSGGVLGGYTF	TGTGCCAGCAGTTCCGGGGGAGTACTAGGAGGCTACACCTTC
TRBV7-2	-	-	15	TRBJ2-7	CASSLAYSGLYEQYF	TGTGCCAGCAGCTTAGCGTACAGCGGTCTCTACGAGCAGTACTTC
TRBV28	TRBD1	-	13	TRBJ2-7	CAISGTGTYEQYF	TGTGCCATTTCCGGGACAGGGACTTACGAGCAGTACTTC
TRBV19	TRBD2	once	13	TRBJ2-1	CATLAGDYNEQFF	TGTGCCACTTTAGCGGGGGACTACAATGAGCAGTTCTTC